Reported below is one TCR beta chain. Its antigen is unidentified. CDR3 length: 13 amino acids. V was pared by 6 bases and J by 5 bases, with 3 bases of the junction left unmatched. From germline, CDR1 is MNHEY and CDR2 SVGAGI. Tagging with unique molecular identifiers was a feature of the TCR beta cDNA libraries. One entry per CDR3 protein results from TCRdb running MiXCR on the PCR reads. In the table there are 500,000 to 600,000 distinct CDR3 sequences, about 40% of which are singletons. This record belongs to a study of post-analysis software for immune sequencing data. Whole-study results and caveats: Controls' normalized Chao1 diversity significantly exceeded that of multiple sclerosis patients. Controls had lower frequencies than patients of 4 or 5 TRBV segments, which included TRBV5-6, TRBV5-1 and TRBV20-1.

J is TRBJ1-2 and V is TRBV6-5, with 10 positions matching TRBD1. The source material was blood. This TCR was recovered from a girl aged 5 to 17 with multiple sclerosis. Here the CDR3 reads CASRRQGAYGYTF. The DNA of the CDR3 is TGTGCCAGCAGGCGACAGGGGGCTTATGGCTACACCTTC.